This paragraph covers one T cell receptor beta chain sequence. The antigen remains unidentified. This table comes from immunoSEQ multiplex PCR, and its TCRdb copy is limited to in-frame clones, with some not included. The repertoire holds about 85,000 clones, with roughly 85% as singletons. The sample is drawn from a study of T cell clones after liver transplantation. The wider study: Pre-transplant mixed lymphocyte reactions yielded third-party-reactive TCRbeta sequences as comparators for graft-donor-reactive sequences. Without induction therapy, subjects received standard immunosuppression until 12-24 months post-transplant.

Broader study findings: Donor-reactive sequences fell more than third party-reactive ones, suggesting partial deletion.

This receptor was taken from a human patient who received a liver transplant. Part of the T cell pool may stem from the graft donor. The sample was CD4+ T cells from blood, taken about 46 months after liver transplant.

CDR3 DNA sequence: TGTGCCAGCAGCAAAGCAGTATACAGAGCCAACACTGAAGCTTTCTTT. Amino acids: CASSKAVYRANTEAFF. The rearrangement links TRBV21-1 to TRBJ1-1; TRBD1 was called by the table and not checked on the DNA. TRBV21-1 has pseudogene status. CDR3 length: 16 residues.